These T cell receptor beta chains were read from a single sample in a study of T cell changes during pregnancy in multiple sclerosis. Sequencing was performed with immunoSEQ multiplex PCR; in TCRdb, only in-frame clones are kept and a portion is missing. The sample consists of some 10,000 clones, 83% of them appearing once. Source: CD8+ T cells from peripheral blood mononuclear cells, taken in the third trimester of pregnancy. The source is a female donor in good health, enrolled as a control in a pregnancy study. The CDR3 runs from the conserved cysteine through the conserved F or W. Each record gives: clone size, V gene, J gene, D gene, CDR3 DNA, CDR3 protein. The D gene is left open where the match is weak. Clone size appears in some rows only: once, few, many, or a class for an expanded clone.

-	TRBV6-4	TRBJ1-1	TRBD1	TGTGCCAGCAGCGCCGGGACAGCGAACACTGAAGCTTTCTTT	CASSAGTANTEAFF
-	TRBV27	TRBJ1-2	-	TGTGCCAGCAGTCCAAGCCCGGAGTATGGCTACACCTTC	CASSPSPEYGYTF
few	TRBV4-2	TRBJ2-5	TRBD2	TGTGCCAGCAGCCGGACTCGGGGGGATCAAGAGACCCAGTACTTC	CASSRTRGDQETQYF
-	TRBV4-1	TRBJ2-7	TRBD1	TGCGCCAGCAGCCAGAGGGACAGGGCCTACGAGCAGTACTTC	CASSQRDRAYEQYF
few	TRBV6-5	TRBJ1-1	-	TGTGCCAGCAGTTACTCGAAATCGGGGAGGGAAGCTTTCTTT	CASSYSKSGREAFF
-	TRBV7-2	TRBJ2-7	-	TGTGCCAGCAGCTTAGCCGATCCAGGGTGGGAGCAGTACTTC	CASSLADPGWEQYF
-	TRBV7-2	TRBJ2-1	TRBD2	TGTGCCAGCAGCCTTAACGGGGGGGGCCTCTATGAGCAGTTCTTC	CASSLNGGGLYEQFF
-	TRBV12-5	TRBJ1-5	-	TGTGCTAGTGGTTTGGTACGGTATACAGATAGCAATCAGCCCCAGCATTTT	CASGLVRYTDSNQPQHF
-	TRBV5-6	TRBJ1-1	-	TGTGCCAGCAGCTTGGGCGCGGACACTGAAGCTTTCTTT	CASSLGADTEAFF
-	TRBV27	TRBJ2-6	-	TGTGCCAGCAGTCCCGACAGCTCTGGGGCCAACGTCCTGACTTTC	CASSPDSSGANVLTF
once	TRBV4-3	TRBJ2-7	TRBD2	TGCGCCAGCAGCCAAGCCCGGGGGGGAAAATACGAGCAGTACTTC	CASSQARGGKYEQYF
-	TRBV6-4	TRBJ2-3	-	TGTGCCAGCAGTGACGGCGGGGGCACAGATACGCAGTATTTT	CASSDGGGTDTQYF
-	TRBV6-1	TRBJ2-7	-	TGTGCCAGCAGTTCCAGGACTTCTCGCGAGCAGTACTTC	CASSSRTSREQYF
-	TRBV4-3	TRBJ1-2	-	TGCGCCAGCAGCCCTTACAGGGCGCAGGGATATGGCTACACCTTC	CASSPYRAQGYGYTF
once	TRBV7-9	TRBJ2-1	TRBD1	TGTGCCAGCAGCGGACAGGGAAATGAGCAGTTCTTC	CASSGQGNEQFF